This TCR beta chain comes out of a study of human T cells and chemical hapten exposure. Study summary: 0.01% DPC was applied to the upper back in patch tests, which were read at 6 days.

This clonotype showed up just a few times. No antigen is known for it. Study results and limitations: DPC sensitization left the count of TCRs above 1 in 1000 unchanged.

Germline values: CDR1 SGHVS, CDR2 FNYEAQ. The CDR3 is 16 residues long. With 0 bases clipped from V and 0 bases from J, the junction kept 4 bases outside the gene matches. Individual cDNA molecules had unique molecular identifiers attached to them by the library. Under the authors' procedure: There were a median of approximately 96,000 TCRs per sample, with a range from about 23,224 to 690,600. TCRdb ran MiXCR on the RACE reads and lists one entry per CDR3 protein. The authors' filters were not applied to this entry. The sample has roughly 150,000 distinct CDR3 sequences, 10% to 15% seen once. Regarding time point: patch test 2, 6 weeks after DPC sensitization. This sample's treatment: therapeutic diphenylcyclopropenone sensitization with weekly scalp DPC.

The sample here was whole blood, taken in connection with sensitization to the hapten diphenylcyclopropenone (DPC). The chain links TRBV7-6 to TRBJ1-1; 7 bases map to TRBD1. This TCR derives from a woman between 50 and 59 years old with alopecia areata. Some clones in this sample may be carry-over from other donors' samples. The chain's CDR3 is CASSLAGQYMNTEAFF. DNA for the CDR3: TGTGCCAGCAGCTTAGCGGGACAGTATATGAACACTGAAGCTTTCTTT.